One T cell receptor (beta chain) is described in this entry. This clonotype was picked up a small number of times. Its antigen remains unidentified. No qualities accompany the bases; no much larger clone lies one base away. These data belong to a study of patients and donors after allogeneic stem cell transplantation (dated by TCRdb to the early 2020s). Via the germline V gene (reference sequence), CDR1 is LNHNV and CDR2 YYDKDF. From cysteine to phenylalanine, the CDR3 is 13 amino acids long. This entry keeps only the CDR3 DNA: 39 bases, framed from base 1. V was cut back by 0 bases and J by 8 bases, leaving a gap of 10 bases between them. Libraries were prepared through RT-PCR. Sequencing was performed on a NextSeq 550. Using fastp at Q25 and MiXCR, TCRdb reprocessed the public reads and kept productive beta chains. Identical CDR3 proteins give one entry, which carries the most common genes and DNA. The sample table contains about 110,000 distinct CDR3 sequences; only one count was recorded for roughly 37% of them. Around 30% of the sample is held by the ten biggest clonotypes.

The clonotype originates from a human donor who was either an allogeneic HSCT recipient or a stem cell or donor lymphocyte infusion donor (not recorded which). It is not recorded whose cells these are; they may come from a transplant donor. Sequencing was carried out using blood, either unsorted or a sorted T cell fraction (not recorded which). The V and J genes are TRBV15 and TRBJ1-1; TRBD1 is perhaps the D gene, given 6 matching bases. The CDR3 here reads CATSRDRTAEAFF. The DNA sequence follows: TGTGCCACCAGCAGAGATCGGACAGCCGAAGCTTTCTTT.